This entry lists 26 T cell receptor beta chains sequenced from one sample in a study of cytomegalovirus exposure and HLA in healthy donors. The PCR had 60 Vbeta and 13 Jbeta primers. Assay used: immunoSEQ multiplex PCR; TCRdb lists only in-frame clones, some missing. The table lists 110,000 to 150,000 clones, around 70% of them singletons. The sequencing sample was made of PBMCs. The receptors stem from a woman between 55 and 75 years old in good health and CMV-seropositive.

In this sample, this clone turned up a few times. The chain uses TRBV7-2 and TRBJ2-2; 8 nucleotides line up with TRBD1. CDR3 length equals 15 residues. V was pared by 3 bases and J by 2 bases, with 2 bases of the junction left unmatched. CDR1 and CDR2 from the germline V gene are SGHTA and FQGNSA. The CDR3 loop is CASSFGTGNTGELFF. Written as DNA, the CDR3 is TGTGCCAGCAGCTTTGGGACAGGAAACACCGGGGAGCTGTTTTTT.

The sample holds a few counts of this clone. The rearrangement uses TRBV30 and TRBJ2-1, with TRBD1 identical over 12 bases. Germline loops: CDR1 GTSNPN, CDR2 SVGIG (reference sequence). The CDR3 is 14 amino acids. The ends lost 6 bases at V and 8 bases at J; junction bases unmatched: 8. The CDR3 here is CACTGTGGADEQFF. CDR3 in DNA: TGTGCCTGCACCGGGACAGGGGGCGCGGATGAGCAGTTCTTC.

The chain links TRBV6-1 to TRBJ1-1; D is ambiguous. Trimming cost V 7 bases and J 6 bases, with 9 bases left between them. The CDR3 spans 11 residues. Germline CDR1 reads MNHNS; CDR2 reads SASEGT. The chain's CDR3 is CASTFGAEAFF. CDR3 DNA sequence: TGTGCCAGCACTTTTGGAGCTGAAGCTTTCTTT.

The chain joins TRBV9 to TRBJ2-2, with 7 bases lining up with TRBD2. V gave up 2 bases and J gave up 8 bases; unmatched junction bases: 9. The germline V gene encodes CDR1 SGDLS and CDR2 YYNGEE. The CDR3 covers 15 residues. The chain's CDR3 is CASSVTGGTRGELFF. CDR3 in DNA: TGTGCCAGCAGCGTTACGGGGGGAACCCGGGGGGAGCTGTTTTTT.

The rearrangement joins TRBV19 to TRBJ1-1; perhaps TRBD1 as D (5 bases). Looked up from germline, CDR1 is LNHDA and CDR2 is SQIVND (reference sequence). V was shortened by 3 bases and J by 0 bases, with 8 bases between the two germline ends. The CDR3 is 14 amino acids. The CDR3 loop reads CASSIQGMNTEAFF. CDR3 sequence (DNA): TGTGCCAGTAGTATTCAGGGCATGAACACTGAAGCTTTCTTT.

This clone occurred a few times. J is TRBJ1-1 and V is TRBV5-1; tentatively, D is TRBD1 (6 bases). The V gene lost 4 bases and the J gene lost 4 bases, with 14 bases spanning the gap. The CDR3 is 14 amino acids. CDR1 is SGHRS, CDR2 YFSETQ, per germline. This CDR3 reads CASSEQGLGTEAFF. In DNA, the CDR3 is TGCGCCAGCAGCGAACAGGGTCTCGGCACTGAAGCTTTCTTT.

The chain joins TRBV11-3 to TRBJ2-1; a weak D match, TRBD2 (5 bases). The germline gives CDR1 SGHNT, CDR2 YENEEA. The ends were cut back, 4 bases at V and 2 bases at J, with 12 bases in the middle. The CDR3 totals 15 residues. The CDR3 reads CASSSGETAYNEQFF. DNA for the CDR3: TGTGCCAGCAGCTCCGGGGAGACCGCCTACAATGAGCAGTTCTTC.

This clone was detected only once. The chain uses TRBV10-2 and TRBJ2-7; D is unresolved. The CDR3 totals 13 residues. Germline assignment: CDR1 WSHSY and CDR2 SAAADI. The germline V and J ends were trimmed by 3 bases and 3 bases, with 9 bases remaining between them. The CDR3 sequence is CASSDEIVYEQYF. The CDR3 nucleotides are TGCGCCAGCAGTGACGAGATCGTCTACGAGCAGTACTTC.

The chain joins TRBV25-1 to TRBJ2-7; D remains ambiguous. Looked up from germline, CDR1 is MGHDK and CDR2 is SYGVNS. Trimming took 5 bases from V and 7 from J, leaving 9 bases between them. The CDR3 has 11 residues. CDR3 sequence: CASSPGEEQYF. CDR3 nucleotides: TGTGCCAGCAGTCCCGGAGAGGAGCAGTACTTC.

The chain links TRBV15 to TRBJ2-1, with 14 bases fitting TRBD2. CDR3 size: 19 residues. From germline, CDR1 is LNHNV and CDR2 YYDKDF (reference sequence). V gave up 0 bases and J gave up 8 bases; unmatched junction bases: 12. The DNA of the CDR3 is TGTGCCACCAGCAGAGATTTGGTTGGGACTAGCGGGAGAAGCTATGAGCAGTTCTTC. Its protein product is CATSRDLVGTSGRSYEQFF.

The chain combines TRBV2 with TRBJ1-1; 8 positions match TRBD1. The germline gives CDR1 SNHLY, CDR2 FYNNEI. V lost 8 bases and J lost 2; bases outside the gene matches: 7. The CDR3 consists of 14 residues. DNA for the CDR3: TGTGCCAGCGAAGGACAGGGCCTAAACACTGAAGCTTTCTTT. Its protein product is CASEGQGLNTEAFF.

CDR3 DNA: TGCGCCAGCAGCAGTAGACAGAGGATGAACACTGAAGCTTTCTTT. This sequence encodes CASSSRQRMNTEAFF. The chain couples TRBV5-1 to TRBJ1-1; TRBD1 might be the D (5 bases). The CDR3 sequence is 15 residues long. Germline V gene lookup returns CDR1 SGHRS and CDR2 YFSETQ. V lost 4 bases and J lost 0, with 13 bases in between.

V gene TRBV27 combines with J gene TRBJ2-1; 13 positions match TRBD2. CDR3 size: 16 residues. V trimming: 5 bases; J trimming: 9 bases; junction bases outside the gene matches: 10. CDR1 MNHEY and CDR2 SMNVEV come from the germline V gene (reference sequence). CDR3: CASSPLLAGGPGEQFF. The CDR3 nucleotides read TGTGCCAGCAGTCCTCTACTAGCGGGAGGGCCGGGTGAGCAGTTCTTC.

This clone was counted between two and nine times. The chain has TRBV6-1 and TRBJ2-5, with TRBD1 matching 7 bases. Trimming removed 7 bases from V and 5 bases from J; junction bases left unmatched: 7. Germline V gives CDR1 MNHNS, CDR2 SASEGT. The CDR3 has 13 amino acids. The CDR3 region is CASITGAPETQYF. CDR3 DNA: TGTGCCAGCATTACAGGGGCACCTGAGACCCAGTACTTC.

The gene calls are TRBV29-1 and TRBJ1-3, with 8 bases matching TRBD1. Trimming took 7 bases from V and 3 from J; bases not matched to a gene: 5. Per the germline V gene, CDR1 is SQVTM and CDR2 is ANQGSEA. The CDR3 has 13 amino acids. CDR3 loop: CSAGQELGNTIYF. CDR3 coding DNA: TGCAGCGCGGGACAGGAGCTTGGAAACACCATATATTTT.

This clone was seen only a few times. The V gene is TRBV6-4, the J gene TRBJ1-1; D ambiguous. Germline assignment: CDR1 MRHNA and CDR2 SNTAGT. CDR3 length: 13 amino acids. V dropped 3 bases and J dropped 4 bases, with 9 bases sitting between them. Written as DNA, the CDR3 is TGTGCCAGCAGTGAGCGGTTTGGCACTGAAGCTTTCTTT. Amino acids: CASSERFGTEAFF.

This CDR3 is CASSSNVQTSLSYTDTQYF. CDR3 nucleotide sequence: TGTGCCAGCAGCTCGAATGTACAGACCAGTTTGAGTTACACAGATACGCAGTATTTT. The V gene is TRBV5-6, the J gene TRBJ2-3; D is uncertain. In germline, CDR1 is SGHDT, CDR2 YYEEEE. There are 19 residues in the CDR3. V lost 3 bases and J lost 2, with 25 bases in between.

The CDR3 spells CASSYVGTGMRGYTF. The CDR3 DNA reads as TGTGCCAGCAGTTACGTGGGGACAGGGATGCGTGGCTACACCTTC. The chain uses TRBV6-5 and TRBJ1-2; 9 bases are a match to TRBD1. CDR1 and CDR2 from the germline V gene are MNHEY and SVGAGI. The trim removed 2 bases at V and 7 bases at J, leaving 8 bases unmatched. The CDR3 contains 15 residues.

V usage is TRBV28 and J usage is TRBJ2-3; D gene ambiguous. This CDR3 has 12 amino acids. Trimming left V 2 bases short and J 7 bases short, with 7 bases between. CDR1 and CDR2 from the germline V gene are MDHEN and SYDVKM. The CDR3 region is CASSLLENTQYF. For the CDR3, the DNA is TGTGCCAGCAGTTTACTAGAGAATACGCAGTATTTT.

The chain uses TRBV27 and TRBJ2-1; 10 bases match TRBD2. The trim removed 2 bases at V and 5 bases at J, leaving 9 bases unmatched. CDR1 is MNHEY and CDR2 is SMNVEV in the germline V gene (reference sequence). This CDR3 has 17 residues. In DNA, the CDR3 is TGTGCCAGCAGTTTAATACCCAGCGGGAGGGTGGACAATGAGCAGTTCTTC. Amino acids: CASSLIPSGRVDNEQFF.

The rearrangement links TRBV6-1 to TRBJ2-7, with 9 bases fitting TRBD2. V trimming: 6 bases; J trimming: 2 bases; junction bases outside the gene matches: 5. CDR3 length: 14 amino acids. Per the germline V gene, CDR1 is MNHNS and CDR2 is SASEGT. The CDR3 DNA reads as TGTGCCAGCAGGGTGACTAGCGGCGCCTACGAGCAGTACTTC. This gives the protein CASRVTSGAYEQYF.

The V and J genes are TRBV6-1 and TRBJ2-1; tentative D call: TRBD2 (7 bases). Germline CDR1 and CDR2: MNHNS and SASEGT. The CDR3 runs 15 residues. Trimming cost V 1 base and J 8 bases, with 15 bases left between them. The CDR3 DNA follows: TGTGCCAGCAGTGAAGTGGGGGGGCGCTGGGATGAGCAGTTCTTC. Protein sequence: CASSEVGGRWDEQFF.

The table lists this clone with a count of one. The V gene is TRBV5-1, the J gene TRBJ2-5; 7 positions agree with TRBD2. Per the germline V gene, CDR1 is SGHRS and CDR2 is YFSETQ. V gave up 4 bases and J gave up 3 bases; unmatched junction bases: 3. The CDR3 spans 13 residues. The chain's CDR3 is CASSRTREETQYF. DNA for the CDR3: TGCGCCAGCAGCCGGACTAGAGAAGAGACCCAGTACTTC. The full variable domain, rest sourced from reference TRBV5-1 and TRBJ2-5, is KAGVTQTPRYLIKTRGQQVTLSCSPISGHRSVSWYQQTPGQGLQFLFEYFSETQRNKGNFPGRFSGRQFSNSRSEMNVSTLELGDSALYLCASSRTREETQYFGPGTRLLVL.

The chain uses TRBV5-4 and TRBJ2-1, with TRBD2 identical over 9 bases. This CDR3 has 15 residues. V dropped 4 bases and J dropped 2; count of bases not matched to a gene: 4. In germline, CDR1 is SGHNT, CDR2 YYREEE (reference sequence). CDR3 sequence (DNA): TGTGCCAGCAGCCCGACTAGCGGAACCTACAATGAGCAGTTCTTC. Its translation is CASSPTSGTYNEQFF.

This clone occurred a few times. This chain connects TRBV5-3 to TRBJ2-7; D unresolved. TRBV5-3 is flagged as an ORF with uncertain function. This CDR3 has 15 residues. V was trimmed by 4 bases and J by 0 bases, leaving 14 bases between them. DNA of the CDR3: TGTGCCAGAAGCCCGGCCTGGGCGCTCTCCTACGAGCAGTACTTC. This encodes CARSPAWALSYEQYF.

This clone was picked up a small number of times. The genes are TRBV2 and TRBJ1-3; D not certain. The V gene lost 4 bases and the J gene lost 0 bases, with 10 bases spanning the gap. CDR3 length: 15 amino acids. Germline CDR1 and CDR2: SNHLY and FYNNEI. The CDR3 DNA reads TGTGCCAGCAGTGTTGCCCGGGTCTCTGGAAACACCATATATTTT. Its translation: CASSVARVSGNTIYF. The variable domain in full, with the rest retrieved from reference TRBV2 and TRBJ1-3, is EPEVTQTPSHQVTQMGQEVILRCVPISNHLYFYWYRQILGQKVEFLVSFYNNEISEKSEIFDDQFSVERPDGSNFTLKIRSTKLEDSAMYFCASSVARVSGNTIYFGEGSWLTVV.